The clone carrying this TCR beta chain was recorded only once. What it recognizes is unknown. V dropped 4 bases and J dropped 3; count of bases not matched to a gene: 8. The CDR3 runs to 15 residues. CDR1 SGDLS and CDR2 YYNGEE come from the germline V gene. This sample is part of a study of cytomegalovirus exposure and HLA in healthy donors. Donors counted as nominally healthy when sampled, yet unrecorded immune exposures were likely. A multiplex PCR was run with 60 Vbeta primers and 13 Jbeta primers. In the original workflow: A later analysis tallied tens of millions of unique TCR beta chains, around 11 million of them shared. Produced via immunoSEQ multiplex PCR; TCRdb's table is partial and in-frame only. D and trimming were read from the DNA, whereas the V and J calls and clone size are those reported in that table. The repertoire has about 100,000 clones, 60% to 80% of them found once; the top ten carry approximately 2.4%.

Notes on the study in general: Cytomegalovirus-associated TCR beta chains were listed, numbering under 200.

The receptor was isolated from a man younger than 35 in good health and CMV-seronegative. V usage is TRBV9 and J usage is TRBJ1-1; 8 bases line up with TRBD1. Sequencing input: PBMCs. CDR3 nucleotides: TGTGCCAGCAGCTTCCAAGACAGGGGCGACACTGAAGCTTTCTTT. Translation gives CASSFQDRGDTEAFF.